The entry below gives a single T cell receptor beta chain sequence along with its context. These data originate in a study of blood T cell repertoires in COVID-19. For the study at large: From T cells, B-cell-depleted T cells, or PBMCs came the material, which was cDNA or gDNA.

CDR1 and CDR2 from the germline V gene are LNHDA and SQIVND (reference sequence). V trimming: 8 bases; J trimming: 5 bases; junction bases outside the gene matches: 8. The length of the CDR3 is 14 residues. In the source study's methods: It was from reference gene primer amplification that nucleated cell counts were estimated. Clones were read by immunoSEQ multiplex PCR, and TCRdb kept only the in-frame ones, dropping some. V and J calls plus clone size are reproduced from that table; the DNA served to infer D and trimming. Of tens of thousands of clones listed, 75% to 90% were seen once; the top ten hold 25% to 40%.

What was sequenced was peripheral blood. J is TRBJ1-4 and V is TRBV19; 7 bases match TRBD1. This TCR came from a man aged 55 to 69 with COVID-19, enrolled during active disease. CDR3 bases: TGTGCCAGTTCCGGGACAGCTTTCAATGAAAAACTGTTTTTT. Translating gives CASSGTAFNEKLFF. The whole variable domain, filled in from reference TRBV19 and TRBJ1-4, reads DGGITQSPKYLFRKEGQNVTLSCEQNLNHDAMYWYRQDPGQGLRLIYYSQIVNDFQKGDIAEGYSVSREKKESFPLTVTSAQKNPTAFYLCASSGTAFNEKLFFGSGTQLSVL.